This record concerns one T cell receptor (beta chain) sequence. Its antigen is not identified. Methods used by the authors: Filtering differed, since immunoSEQ gave only junction sequences and no quality scores. Only in-frame clones appear in the TCRdb table, and some are missing; sequencing was by immunoSEQ multiplex PCR. V and J calls and clone size are given by that table; D and trimming were obtained from the DNA. The table shows some 1.1 million clones, with approximately 75% occurring only once. This entry comes from a study of shared clonotypes between healthy human individuals. Study-wide findings and caveats: The four-donor shared clonotypes exceeded non-shared clonotypes in generation probability, with non-shared ones scoring lower. Rarefaction indicated that sorted-subset sequencing remained incomplete although depth was large. Since donors were few, the genetic and exposure-history diversity represented was limited.

This TCR was recovered from a man between 18 and 29 years old in good health. Some clones in this sample may be carry-over from other donors' samples. Sequencing was carried out using memory CD4+ T cells from PBMCs. Documented subset: CD45RA-negative fraction.

The DNA for the CDR3 is TGTGCCAGCAGCGCCTGGGGCCCACCGGGGACCCAGTACTTC. Translating it yields CASSAWGPPGTQYF. The chain has TRBV9 and TRBJ2-5; a possible D gene is TRBD1 (5 bases). Germline-derived CDR1 and CDR2 are SGDLS and YYNGEE. The germline V and J ends were trimmed by 3 bases and 7 bases, with 16 bases remaining between them. This CDR3 comprises 14 residues. The whole variable domain, remainder taken from reference TRBV9 and TRBJ2-5, is DSGVTQTPKHLITATGQRVTLRCSPRSGDLSVYWYQQSLDQGLQFLIQYYNGEERAKGNILERFSAQQFPDLHSELNLSSLELGDSALYFCASSAWGPPGTQYFGPGTRLLVL.